The present entry profiles one T cell receptor beta chain with its context. Its antigen is currently unknown. Documented time point: peripheral blood 6 weeks after treatment start. Patient disease was locally advanced or metastatic urothelial carcinoma. The junction had 6 bases not matched to a gene; V was cut back by 5 bases and J by 0 bases. The length of the CDR3 is 16 residues. CDR1 and CDR2 (germline): SGHVS, FQNEAQ. These data come from a study of PD-L1 blockade in urothelial cancer. Study at large: Patients had been given 0 to 3 earlier chemotherapy regimens. Counts from blood samples showed a median of roughly 130,000 T cells.

Profiled with immunoSEQ multiplex PCR; TCRdb holds only in-frame clones, not every one. The sample yields 15,000 to 20,000 clones, around four fifths seen once. General study findings and limits: Tumor-linked clones in blood grew more by 3 weeks in durable-benefit patients.

The specimen comprised PBMCs, sampled around atezolizumab (anti-PD-L1) treatment. This receptor was obtained from a man aged 50 to 59 with urothelial cancer. This chain uses TRBV7-8 with TRBJ1-5, with 8 bases aligning to TRBD1. This chain's CDR3 is CASSPRDRISNQPQHF. CDR3 nucleotides: TGTGCCAGCAGCCCTCGGGACAGGATTAGCAATCAGCCCCAGCATTTT. The full variable domain, in which reference TRBV7-8 and TRBJ1-5 provide the parts outside the CDR3, is GAGVSQSPRYKVAKRGQDVALRCDPISGHVSLFWYQQALGQGPEFLTYFQNEAQLDKSGLPSDRFFAERPEGSVSTLKIQRTQQEDSAVYLCASSPRDRISNQPQHFGDGTRLSIL.